A selection of T cell receptor beta chains follows, all from one sample in a study of blood T cell repertoires in COVID-19. The protocol was immunoSEQ multiplex PCR, while the TCRdb copy is restricted to in-frame clones and leaves out a portion. The top ten clones hold roughly 37% of a sample with about 92,000 clones, roughly 85% of them seen once. Sequencing was carried out using peripheral blood. These receptors were collected from a man older than 75 with acute or convalescent COVID-19. CDR3s include the opening cysteine and the closing phenylalanine or tryptophan. The D gene is left open where the match is weak. Clone sizes are given selectively: once, few, many, or a class where the clone is expanded.

size: NA
length: 14
V: TRBV27
D: NA
J: TRBJ2-5
DNA: TGTGCCAGCAGTTTAGGTGGAAGGGGGGAGACCCAGTACTTC
CDR3: CASSLGGRGETQYF

size: NA
length: 11
V: TRBV28
D: NA
J: TRBJ1-4
DNA: TGTGCCAGCAGTAACCAGGTGGGACTGTTTTTT
CDR3: CASSNQVGLFF

size: NA
length: 13
V: TRBV27
D: NA
J: TRBJ2-1
DNA: TGTGCCAGCAGTCCCGGACCCAAACGGGGGCAGTTCTTC
CDR3: CASSPGPKRGQFF

size: NA
length: 15
V: TRBV2
D: NA
J: TRBJ1-3
DNA: TGTGCCAGCAGTCCCCCGGGGATCTCTGGAAACACCATATATTTT
CDR3: CASSPPGISGNTIYF

size: NA
length: 12
V: TRBV11-2
D: NA
J: TRBJ2-7
DNA: TGTGCCAGCAGCTTACTCCGCTACGAGCAGTACTTC
CDR3: CASSLLRYEQYF

size: NA
length: 16
V: TRBV25-1
D: TRBD1
J: TRBJ1-1
DNA: TGTGCCAGCAGTGAGGACAGGGTAGGGGTGAACACTGAAGCTTTCTTT
CDR3: CASSEDRVGVNTEAFF

size: NA
length: 18
V: TRBV5-4
D: TRBD2
J: TRBJ2-2
DNA: TGTGCCAGCAGCCCCGGGACTAGCGGGGGGAGGGGGACCGGGGAGCTGTTTTTT
CDR3: CASSPGTSGGRGTGELFF

size: NA
length: 15
V: TRBV7-2
D: NA
J: TRBJ2-6
DNA: TGTGCCACCAAATTCCTAAGCTCTGGGGCCAACGTCCTGACTTTC
CDR3: CATKFLSSGANVLTF

size: NA
length: 18
V: TRBV10-3
D: TRBD2
J: TRBJ2-1
DNA: TGTGCCATCAATGTGAGAACTAGCGGGAAGCCCTCCTACAATGAGCAGTTCTTC
CDR3: CAINVRTSGKPSYNEQFF

size: NA
length: 10
V: TRBV30
D: NA
J: TRBJ2-1
DNA: TGTGCTGCGGGTGAGAATGAGCAGTTCTTC
CDR3: CAAGENEQFF

size: NA
length: 15
V: TRBV6-5
D: NA
J: TRBJ1-3
DNA: TGTGCCAGCAGCCAGTGGGGGGGGACTGGAAACACCATATATTTT
CDR3: CASSQWGGTGNTIYF

size: NA
length: 18
V: TRBV7-7
D: TRBD2
J: TRBJ2-5
DNA: TGTGCTAGCAGAAAACTGCTAGCGGGAACAGGTTCCGGGGAGACCCAGTACTTC
CDR3: CASRKLLAGTGSGETQYF

size: once
length: 14
V: TRBV9
D: NA
J: TRBJ2-7
DNA: TGTGCCAGCAGCGTAGAGGTGACCCCCGGGGAGCAGTACTTC
CDR3: CASSVEVTPGEQYF

size: NA
length: 16
V: TRBV4-3
D: TRBD2
J: TRBJ2-1
DNA: TGCGCCAGCAGCCTACGGACTAGCGGGAGCAACAATGAGCAGTTCTTC
CDR3: CASSLRTSGSNNEQFF

size: NA
length: 13
V: TRBV10-1
D: NA
J: TRBJ1-5
DNA: TGCGCCAGCAGTGAGACAGGGTCCCAGCCCCAGCATTTT
CDR3: CASSETGSQPQHF

size: NA
length: 12
V: TRBV9
D: NA
J: TRBJ1-5
DNA: TGTGCCAGCAGCGTGGGGGAGGGCGCCCAGCATTTT
CDR3: CASSVGEGAQHF

size: NA
length: 14
V: TRBV15
D: TRBD1
J: TRBJ2-7
DNA: TGTGCCACCAGCAGAGGGACAGGGAACTACGAGCAGTACTTC
CDR3: CATSRGTGNYEQYF

size: NA
length: 16
V: TRBV6-1
D: TRBD1
J: TRBJ2-7
DNA: TGTGCCAGCAGTGCTTTTCCGGGACAGATACCTTACGAGCAGTACTTC
CDR3: CASSAFPGQIPYEQYF

size: few
length: 13
V: TRBV30
D: NA
J: TRBJ1-2
DNA: TGTGCCTACAAGACGGCCCCGGGCTATGGCTACACCTTC
CDR3: CAYKTAPGYGYTF

size: NA
length: 15
V: TRBV19
D: TRBD1
J: TRBJ1-6
DNA: TGTGCCAGTAGCGACAGGGGGCAAAGGAATTCACCCCTCCACTTT
CDR3: CASSDRGQRNSPLHF

size: NA
length: 15
V: TRBV5-1
D: NA
J: TRBJ2-3
DNA: TGCGCCAGCAGCCTAGGTGTGGTTTTGACAGATACGCAGTATTTT
CDR3: CASSLGVVLTDTQYF

size: few
length: 13
V: TRBV28
D: TRBD1
J: TRBJ1-2
DNA: TGTGCCAGCAGTGCGGGACAGCATCTTGGCTACACCTTC
CDR3: CASSAGQHLGYTF

size: NA
length: 16
V: TRBV4-1
D: TRBD1
J: TRBJ1-1
DNA: TGCGCCAGCAGCCAACTTGGACAGGGGTTGAACACTGAAGCTTTCTTT
CDR3: CASSQLGQGLNTEAFF

size: NA
length: 15
V: TRBV28
D: TRBD1
J: TRBJ2-7
DNA: TGTGCCAGCAGTGCCCGTGGACAGGGGTCCTACGAGCAGTACTTC
CDR3: CASSARGQGSYEQYF

size: NA
length: 11
V: TRBV3-1/TRBV3-2
D: NA
J: TRBJ1-4
DNA: TGTGCCAGCAGCCAAGAGACTGCCCTGTTTTTT
CDR3: CASSQETALFF

size: NA
length: 12
V: TRBV6-5
D: NA
J: TRBJ2-5
DNA: TGTGCCAGCAGTCGCGGGTCGGAGACCCAGTACTTC
CDR3: CASSRGSETQYF

size: once
length: 13
V: TRBV9
D: TRBD1
J: TRBJ1-6
DNA: TGTGCCAGCCGGGACAGCTATAATTCACCCCTCCACTTT
CDR3: CASRDSYNSPLHF

size: NA
length: 15
V: TRBV28
D: TRBD1
J: TRBJ2-3
DNA: TGTGCCAGCAGCCGAGGACAGGGGGTCACAGATACGCAGTATTTT
CDR3: CASSRGQGVTDTQYF

size: NA
length: 15
V: TRBV28
D: TRBD1
J: TRBJ2-1
DNA: TGTGCCAGCAGCTTATCGGGACAGGGTGTCAATGAGCAGTTCTTC
CDR3: CASSLSGQGVNEQFF

size: NA
length: 14
V: TRBV7-2
D: NA
J: TRBJ1-2
DNA: TGTGCCAGCAGCCATCCCGGGACAACCTATGGCTACACCTTC
CDR3: CASSHPGTTYGYTF

size: once
length: 10
V: TRBV29-1
D: NA
J: TRBJ1-2
DNA: TGCAGCGTTGAAACGGATGGCTACACCTTC
CDR3: CSVETDGYTF

size: NA
length: 14
V: TRBV28
D: NA
J: TRBJ2-1
DNA: TGTGCCAGCGGGGGCATCAACTCCTACAATGAGCAGTTCTTC
CDR3: CASGGINSYNEQFF

size: NA
length: 19
V: TRBV27
D: TRBD1
J: TRBJ1-5
DNA: TGTGCCAGCAGTCCCACCGGGACAGGGGTGATATCGGGCAATCAGCCCCAGCATTTT
CDR3: CASSPTGTGVISGNQPQHF

size: NA
length: 13
V: TRBV27
D: NA
J: TRBJ1-2
DNA: TGTGCCAGCAGTTTAACGGTTAACTATGGCTACACCTTC
CDR3: CASSLTVNYGYTF

size: NA
length: 13
V: TRBV11-3
D: NA
J: TRBJ1-3
DNA: TGTGCCAGCAGCTCCACGAGCGAAAACACCATATATTTT
CDR3: CASSSTSENTIYF

size: NA
length: 15
V: TRBV6-5
D: TRBD1
J: TRBJ2-2
DNA: TGTGCCAGCAGAGATCAGGGGGCTAGGACCGGGGAGCTGTTTTTT
CDR3: CASRDQGARTGELFF

size: NA
length: 15
V: TRBV18
D: TRBD1
J: TRBJ2-3
DNA: TGTGCCAGCTCACCTCGGACAGGGCACTCAGATACGCAGTATTTT
CDR3: CASSPRTGHSDTQYF

size: NA
length: 18
V: TRBV7-3
D: TRBD2
J: TRBJ2-1
DNA: TGTGCCAGCAGCTCGCAAGGCGGACTAGCGGGAGCCTACAATGAGCAGTTCTTC
CDR3: CASSSQGGLAGAYNEQFF

size: NA
length: 13
V: TRBV19
D: TRBD2
J: TRBJ2-5
DNA: TGTGCCAGTAGTGGGACTAGCGGCATGACCCAGTACTTC
CDR3: CASSGTSGMTQYF

size: once
length: 20
V: TRBV28
D: NA
J: TRBJ2-7
DNA: TGTGCCAGCAGCTCAAGAGATGGAGCCAGGAAGGGGAAGAGCTCCTACGAGCAGTACTTC
CDR3: CASSSRDGARKGKSSYEQYF

size: NA
length: 15
V: TRBV19
D: NA
J: TRBJ1-5
DNA: TGTGCCAGTAGGGGTGAGGGCCGCCCGGGGCAGCCCCAGCATTTT
CDR3: CASRGEGRPGQPQHF

size: NA
length: 15
V: TRBV28
D: TRBD2
J: TRBJ2-7
DNA: TGTGCCAGCAGTCCCTCTAGCGGGAGATGGGGCGAGCAGTACTTC
CDR3: CASSPSSGRWGEQYF

size: NA
length: 16
V: TRBV11-1
D: TRBD2
J: TRBJ2-5
DNA: TGTGCCAGCAGCTTAGGGACTAGGGACTGGGAGAAGACCCAGTACTTC
CDR3: CASSLGTRDWEKTQYF

size: NA
length: 18
V: TRBV21-1
D: NA
J: TRBJ1-1
DNA: TGTGCCAGCAGCAATAAGCTTGATTTTACCCCGAGGGACACTGAAGCTTTCTTT
CDR3: CASSNKLDFTPRDTEAFF

size: NA
length: 13
V: TRBV9
D: NA
J: TRBJ1-2
DNA: TGTGCCAGCAGCCGAGATGCTAACTATGGCTACACCTTC
CDR3: CASSRDANYGYTF

size: NA
length: 15
V: TRBV2
D: NA
J: TRBJ2-2
DNA: TGTGCCAGCAAAATGGAGGGTCGTAACACCGGGGAGCTGTTTTTT
CDR3: CASKMEGRNTGELFF

size: few
length: 14
V: TRBV5-5
D: NA
J: TRBJ2-7
DNA: TGTGCCAGCAGACTTCAGGAGGTATCCTACGAGCAGTACTTC
CDR3: CASRLQEVSYEQYF

size: NA
length: 13
V: TRBV5-1
D: NA
J: TRBJ1-1
DNA: TGCGCCAGCAGCTCCCCTCAGGGAACTGAAGCTTTCTTT
CDR3: CASSSPQGTEAFF

size: few
length: 12
V: TRBV29-1
D: NA
J: TRBJ1-2
DNA: TGCAGCGCTGAGGATAGCAACTATGGCTACACCTTC
CDR3: CSAEDSNYGYTF

size: NA
length: 14
V: TRBV28
D: TRBD1
J: TRBJ1-4
DNA: TGTGCCAGCAGAGACCGACAGGGTCGGGAAAAACTGTTTTTT
CDR3: CASRDRQGREKLFF

size: NA
length: 14
V: TRBV7-9
D: NA
J: TRBJ2-7
DNA: TGTGCCAGCAGCATCTCCGGGACAACCTACGAGCAGTACTTC
CDR3: CASSISGTTYEQYF

size: NA
length: 16
V: TRBV11-2
D: NA
J: TRBJ1-6
DNA: TGTGCCAGCAGCTCCATACAGGGAAACTATAATTCACCCCTCCACTTT
CDR3: CASSSIQGNYNSPLHF

size: NA
length: 16
V: TRBV3-1/TRBV3-2
D: TRBD1
J: TRBJ2-7
DNA: TGTGCCAGCAGCCAATCGGACAGGGGGAAGGGTGACGAGCAGTACTTC
CDR3: CASSQSDRGKGDEQYF

size: NA
length: 12
V: TRBV2
D: NA
J: TRBJ2-7
DNA: TGTGCCAGCAGTGACTCCCGCTACGAGCAGTACTTC
CDR3: CASSDSRYEQYF

size: NA
length: 15
V: TRBV3-1/TRBV3-2
D: TRBD2
J: TRBJ2-7
DNA: TGTGCCAGCAGCCAGGGGACTAGCGGGAGTCGCGAGCAGTACTTC
CDR3: CASSQGTSGSREQYF

size: few
length: 13
V: TRBV11-3
D: TRBD1
J: TRBJ1-1
DNA: TGTGCCAGCAGCTTAGAGGGACAGCCTGAAGCTTTCTTT
CDR3: CASSLEGQPEAFF

size: NA
length: 14
V: TRBV19
D: NA
J: TRBJ2-7
DNA: TGTGCCAGTAGCAGGGACACGAGCTCCTACGAGCAGTACTTC
CDR3: CASSRDTSSYEQYF